This TCR beta chain is drawn from a study of a mutant IDH1 vaccine in newly diagnosed glioma. Study-level information: Patients received vaccination from 4-6 weeks after radiotherapy alone, or with temozolomide cycles. Therapy received beforehand was radiotherapy, temozolomide, or both, with most patients given both. Study results and caveats: Shifts in the top peripheral T cell clonotypes seemed unrelated to pseudoprogression.

The table came from immunoSEQ multiplex PCR; TCRdb's copy has only in-frame clones and leaves some out. Seen here are over 30,000 clones, 75% to 95% observed once, and the top ten hold just over 5%. Per the germline V gene, CDR1 is MNHEY and CDR2 is SMNVEV (reference sequence). The CDR3 extends over 15 amino acids. V gave up 2 bases and J gave up 1 base, with 9 bases separating them. Time point reported: week 47, end of study. Every vaccination contained 300 ug of the mutant IDH1 20-mer peptide and was paired with topical imiquimod. Donors had new WHO grade 3 or 4 IDH1-mutant, ATRX-lost astrocytomas. On this clone: Its specificity is not known.

The J gene is TRBJ2-1, the V gene TRBV27; D is ambiguous. The source material was PBMCs, sampled from a glioma patient whose treatment included an IDH1 peptide vaccine. The TCR sequence derives from a woman in her thirties or forties with glioma. The DNA for the CDR3 is TGTGCCAGCAGTTTAGCTGATACTTCCTACAATGAGCAGTTCTTC. Amino acids: CASSLADTSYNEQFF.